This TCR beta chain is from a study of PD-L1 blockade in urothelial cancer. Background on the study: Patients' prior chemotherapy regimens numbered 0 to 3.

This clone showed up just a few times. V lost 2 bases and J 3 bases, leaving 17 bases between the germline ends. The CDR3 sequence is 17 residues long. CDR1 and CDR2 from the germline V gene are MGHRA and YSYEKL. Some clones are missing from TCRdb's copy, which holds only in-frame ones; the method was immunoSEQ multiplex PCR. The profile shows over 70,000 clones, 75% to 90% of them singletons. The time point: peripheral blood 6 weeks after treatment start. V and J are TRBV4-1 and TRBJ1-3; D remains ambiguous. The input for sequencing was PBMCs, taken around atezolizumab (anti-PD-L1) treatment. This TCR was recovered from a man aged 65-85 years with urothelial cancer. The CDR3: CASSQIIGLAGGNTIYF. The CDR3 nucleotides read TGCGCCAGCAGCCAAATCATCGGGCTAGCGGGTGGAAACACCATATATTTT.